This TCR beta chain was recovered during a study of blood T cells in healthy people across ages. Study conclusions and caveats: PBMCs went unsorted, and a conclusive naive versus antigen-experienced comparison was therefore prevented.

Staff drew about 10 milliliters of peripheral blood from each donor. Points on this clonotype: What it recognizes is unknown.

Sample-barcoded 5' priming and a J-beta primer mix drove a second PCR of roughly 6 to 12 cycles. Each of the cDNA molecules was tagged by a template-switch adaptor with 12 random nucleotides. TCRdb recomputed calls from the 5' RACE reads with MiXCR, one row per CDR3 protein. The data show fewer than 2 million distinct CDR3 sequences, with 39% seen just once and more than 20% held by the top ten. The CDR3 sequence is 16 residues long. V lost 3 bases, J lost 6 bases, and 20 bases lay in between. CDR1 and CDR2 (germline): KGHSH, LQKENI. The sequenced sample consisted of blood. The TCR was taken from a human donor in good health. This chain uses TRBV18 with TRBJ1-2; no definite D call. CDR3 sequence reads: CASSPQSIQHYNGYTF. The CDR3 region has the DNA TGTGCCAGCTCACCTCAGTCTATTCAACACTACAATGGCTACACCTTC.